The 27 T cell receptor beta chains reported below all come from one sample, sequenced in a study of T cells in Graves' hyperthyroidism and ophthalmopathy (dated by TCRdb to about 2019). Preparation of the library involved multiplex PCR. For sequencing, an Illumina HiSeq 2000 was employed. TCR beta CDR3 regions were amplified from RNA transcripts. A first-round RT-PCR of the TCR CDR3 used the HTBI primer set with the Qiagen OneStep RT-PCR kit. TCRdb's own reprocessing of the public reads used fastp at Q25 and MiXCR and kept productive beta chains. Rows matching on CDR3 protein sequence are summarized as one entry with the most common DNA and genes. The sample includes 250,000 to 300,000 distinct CDR3 sequences, with approximately 12% observed a single time. Almost 8% of the sample lies in the top ten. The sequenced material came from blood. These receptors were taken from a woman in her 30s with Graves' hyperthyroidism that later progressed to Graves' ophthalmopathy.

The V and J genes are TRBV11-2 and TRBJ2-7, with TRBD2 as a possible D gene (5 bases). The CDR3 runs to 16 residues. Trimming removed 1 base from V and 2 bases from J, with 15 bases in between. CDR1 and CDR2 (germline): SGHAT, FQNNGV. The CDR3 region is CASSLGPGTVTYEQYF. CDR3 DNA sequence: TGTGCCAGCAGCTTAGGGCCGGGAACTGTAACCTACGAGCAGTACTTC.

This clonotype appeared a few times. The V gene is TRBV20-1, the J gene TRBJ2-7; tentatively, D is TRBD1 (7 bases). V was cut by 3 bases and J by 7 bases, with 13 bases left in between. From germline, CDR1 is DFQATT and CDR2 SNEGSKA (reference sequence). The CDR3 is made up of 12 amino acids. In nucleotides, the CDR3 is TGCAGTGCTAGGGAGGGGGCGAGGGAGCAGTACTTC. Translating it yields CSAREGAREQYF.

The genes are TRBV28 and TRBJ2-5; D could derive from TRBD1 or TRBD2 (6 bases each). The ends were cut back, 7 bases at V and 3 bases at J, with 18 bases in the middle. Looked up from germline, CDR1 is MDHEN and CDR2 is SYDVKM. The CDR3 sequence is 15 residues long. The CDR3 nucleotides read TGTGCCAGCACTCCTGGACGGGGGCGCGAAGAGACCCAGTACTTC. This sequence encodes CASTPGRGREETQYF.

The gene calls are TRBV27 and TRBJ2-2; D is unresolved. This CDR3 contains 13 residues. In germline, CDR1 is MNHEY, CDR2 SMNVEV (reference sequence). Between the trimmed V and J ends, which lost 8 bases and 6 bases, there was a span of 13 bases. CDR3 residues: CASARMSAGELFF. The CDR3 nucleotides are TGTGCCAGCGCCCGGATGAGTGCCGGGGAGCTGTTTTTT.

Comment on this clonotype: This may come from a read error, since a much larger clone is one base off. The chain has TRBV6-1 and TRBJ1-1; D is ambiguous. V lost 11 bases to trimming and J lost 1 base, with 14 bases between them. The CDR3 consists of 13 residues. Germline V lookup: CDR1 MNHNS, CDR2 SASEGT. The CDR3 here is CAGFRSTNTEAFF. CDR3 coding DNA: TGTGCCGGCTTTAGATCCACGAACACTGAAGCTTTCTTT.

The rearrangement links TRBV20-1 to TRBJ2-1, with D possibly matching TRBD2 (5 bases). Trimming removed 5 bases at V and 0 bases at J, with 29 bases between. This CDR3 spans 20 amino acids. The germline V gene has CDR1 DFQATT and CDR2 SNEGSKA (reference sequence). This CDR3 is CSAPILGADGKLSSYNEQFF. Here the CDR3 DNA reads TGCAGTGCTCCTATTCTCGGCGCCGACGGGAAACTAAGCTCCTACAATGAGCAGTTCTTC.

In its sample, this clonotype was seen many times. The gene calls are TRBV6-1 and TRBJ2-2; no clear D. The CDR3 spans 14 residues. V lost 6 bases and J lost 1, with 9 bases in between. Per the germline V gene, CDR1 is MNHNS and CDR2 is SASEGT. The CDR3 DNA reads TGTGCCAGCAGGCCCCTCAGGAACACCGGGGAGCTGTTTTTT. Translation: CASRPLRNTGELFF.

The sample holds many counts of this clonotype. The J gene is TRBJ2-7, the V gene TRBV11-2; TRBD2 might be the D (5 bases). With 6 bases removed from V and 7 bases from J, the gap between germline ends came to 16 bases. This CDR3 comprises 13 residues. CDR1 is SGHAT, CDR2 FQNNGV, per germline. The CDR3 loop reads CASSHLGWREQYF. The CDR3 DNA reads as TGTGCCAGCAGTCATCTGGGTTGGAGGGAGCAGTACTTC.

This clonotype was recorded at least ten times. V is TRBV7-9 and J is TRBJ2-3, with D uncertain. Per germline, CDR1 SEHNR and CDR2 FQNEAQ (reference sequence). With 2 bases removed from V and 2 bases from J, the gap between germline ends came to 11 bases. The CDR3 contains 15 residues. The CDR3 loop is CASSLIGQITDTQYF. CDR3 DNA: TGTGCCAGCAGCTTAATTGGGCAGATCACAGATACGCAGTATTTT.

This clonotype was seen only a few times. This chain joins TRBV19 and TRBJ1-5, with D tentatively TRBD1 (5 bases). Germline values: CDR1 LNHDA, CDR2 SQIVND (reference sequence). The CDR3 is made up of 15 amino acids. Trimming removed 3 bases at V and 6 bases at J, with 15 bases between. CDR3 nucleotides: TGTGCCAGTAGTATGGCGAGGGGAATTGTTCAGCCCCAGCATTTT. It is translated as CASSMARGIVQPQHF.

This clonotype was recorded many times. The V call is TRBV27, the J call TRBJ2-7; D is ambiguous. Trimming stripped 6 bases from V and 3 bases from J, with 12 bases between. This CDR3 comprises 13 residues. CDR1 and CDR2 (germline): MNHEY, SMNVEV (reference sequence). CDR3 sequence (DNA): TGTGCCAGCAGCCCCAGCGAGATCTACGAGCAGTACTTC. It is translated as CASSPSEIYEQYF.

This clonotype came up many times. The chain employs TRBV5-6 and TRBJ2-4; D is possibly TRBD2 (5 bases). The V gene lost 0 bases and the J gene lost 6 bases, with 10 bases spanning the gap. Germline CDR1 and CDR2: SGHDT and YYEEEE. The CDR3 covers 14 residues. CDR3: CASSLDPEGNIQYF. The CDR3 DNA is TGTGCCAGCAGCTTGGACCCCGAGGGAAACATTCAGTACTTC. Complete variable domain (other parts from reference TRBV5-6 and TRBJ2-4): DAGVTQSPTHLIKTRGQQVTLRCSPKSGHDTVSWYQQALGQGPQFIFQYYEEEERQRGNFPDRFSGHQFPNYSSELNVNALLLGDSALYLCASSLDPEGNIQYFGAGTRLSVL.

The table lists this clonotype with many counts. This chain joins TRBV30 and TRBJ2-3; no reliable D call. Trimming pared 0 bases from V and 0 bases from J, leaving 10 bases between. The CDR3 runs 15 residues. Germline CDR1 GTSNPN, CDR2 SVGIG (reference sequence). The CDR3 loop reads CAWSVTVESTDTQYF. CDR3 nucleotides: TGTGCCTGGAGTGTAACAGTTGAAAGCACAGATACGCAGTATTTT.

This clonotype was seen at least ten times. The V and J genes are TRBV6-5 and TRBJ2-3; TRBD2 might be the D (5 bases). Germline loops: CDR1 MNHEY, CDR2 SVGAGI. The CDR3 covers 16 residues. The ends were cut back, 2 bases at V and 5 bases at J, with 17 bases in the middle. This CDR3 is CASSYHTRGAQDTQYF. The DNA for the CDR3 is TGTGCCAGCAGTTACCACACCCGGGGAGCTCAAGATACGCAGTATTTT.

The chain joins TRBV19 to TRBJ2-1; a weak D match, TRBD1 (8 bases). Germline V gene sequence: CDR1 LNHDA, CDR2 SQIVND (reference sequence). The CDR3 covers 15 residues. Trimming removed 3 bases at V and 4 bases at J, with 13 bases between. CDR3 protein: CASSMGGTGYNEQFF. CDR3 nucleotides: TGTGCCAGTAGTATGGGGGGGACAGGTTACAATGAGCAGTTCTTC.

This clonotype has more than one count but fewer than ten. The rearrangement uses TRBV13 and TRBJ2-5; D may be TRBD1 (6 bases). Trimming took 4 bases from V and 4 from J, leaving 10 bases between them. The CDR3 contains 13 residues. CDR1 and CDR2 (germline): PRHDT, FYEKMQ (reference sequence). The CDR3 loop is CASSYRGGETQYF. In DNA, the CDR3 is TGTGCCAGCAGCTACCGAGGGGGAGAGACCCAGTACTTC.

Many counts were recorded for this clonotype. V gene TRBV6-1 combines with J gene TRBJ2-1, with TRBD2 matching over 11 bases. Germline CDR1 MNHNS, CDR2 SASEGT. After removal of 6 bases from V and 4 bases from J, the junction contained 5 bases not matched to a gene. CDR3 size: 15 residues. The chain's CDR3 is CASRRLAGPYNEQFF. The CDR3, as DNA: TGTGCCAGCAGGCGACTAGCGGGACCTTACAATGAGCAGTTCTTC.

This clonotype showed up many times. The chain links TRBV11-2 to TRBJ1-6; 9 nucleotides line up with TRBD1. Germline V lookup: CDR1 SGHAT, CDR2 FQNNGV. This CDR3 region has 15 residues. With 4 bases clipped from V and 9 bases from J, the junction kept 7 bases outside the gene matches. The chain's CDR3 is CASSSLDRGSSPLHF. The CDR3, as DNA: TGTGCCAGCAGCTCCCTGGACAGGGGTAGTTCACCCCTCCACTTT.

This clonotype was found many times. In DNA form, the CDR3 reads TGTGCCAGCAGCCGGGGGGGGGCCCCCTCCTACGAGCAGTACTTC. Its translation: CASSRGGAPSYEQYF. The chain uses TRBV11-2 and TRBJ2-7; 8 positions match TRBD2. The germline gives CDR1 SGHAT, CDR2 FQNNGV. The CDR3 runs 15 residues. The V segment lost 5 bases and the J segment 0 bases; nucleotides outside the gene matches: 6.

This clonotype was observed many times. This rearrangement joins TRBV7-6 to TRBJ2-5; D may be TRBD2 (6 bases). V was clipped by 1 base and J by 3 bases, with 12 bases between them. Germline CDR1 is SGHVS and CDR2 is FNYEAQ. The CDR3 has 15 amino acids. CDR3 nucleotides: TGTGCCAGCAGCTTAGGTCTGGGAGGAAAAGAGACCCAGTACTTC. Protein sequence: CASSLGLGGKETQYF.

This clonotype was picked up a small number of times. This chain uses TRBV9 with TRBJ2-3; the D is unclear. CDR3 length equals 15 residues. The germline V gene encodes CDR1 SGDLS and CDR2 YYNGEE. V was cut by 4 bases and J by 6 bases, with 18 bases left in between. In DNA form, the CDR3 reads TGTGCCAGCAGCCGCCCCTCCCTAGAAGGGGATACGCAGTATTTT. This codes for CASSRPSLEGDTQYF.

The sample holds one count of this clonotype. CDR3 amino acids: CASSSRLAGGRSHEQFF. CDR3 nucleotide sequence: TGTGCCAGCAGCTCCCGACTAGCGGGAGGACGGTCCCATGAGCAGTTCTTC. The chain recombines TRBV11-2 with TRBJ2-1; 13 bases match TRBD2. The CDR3 sequence is 17 residues long. J lost 8 bases, V lost 4 bases, and 11 bases had no gene match. Per the germline V gene, CDR1 is SGHAT and CDR2 is FQNNGV. The whole variable domain, remainder taken from reference TRBV11-2 and TRBJ2-1, is EAGVAQSPRYKIIEKRQSVAFWCNPISGHATLYWYQQILGQGPKLLIQFQNNGVVDDSQLPKDRFSAERLKGVDSTLKIQPAKLEDSAVYLCASSSRLAGGRSHEQFFGPGTRLTVL.

This clonotype was recorded at least ten times. The J gene is TRBJ2-1, the V gene TRBV7-2, with TRBD2 identical over 9 bases. Germline V gene sequence: CDR1 SGHTA, CDR2 FQGNSA. CDR3 length: 17 residues. V lost 2 bases to trimming and J lost 5 bases; unmatched junction nucleotides: 10. The CDR3 DNA reads TGTGCCAGCAGCTTACAAGGCGGACTAGCGAAAAACAATGAGCAGTTCTTC. This sequence encodes CASSLQGGLAKNNEQFF. Full variable domain (missing parts from reference TRBV7-2 and TRBJ2-1): GAGVSQSPSNKVTEKGKDVELRCDPISGHTALYWYRQSLGQGLEFLIYFQGNSAPDKSGLPSDRFSAERTGGSVSTLTIQRTQQEDSAVYLCASSLQGGLAKNNEQFFGPGTRLTVL.

This clonotype came up many times. V usage is TRBV11-2 and J usage is TRBJ2-1; D might be TRBD2 (5 bases). CDR1 is SGHAT and CDR2 is FQNNGV in the germline V gene. The CDR3 spans 11 residues. Trimming shortened V by 5 bases and J by 9 bases, and 8 bases separated the two germline ends. CDR3 nucleotide sequence: TGTGCCAGCAGCGGCGCGGGTGAGCAGTTCTTC. This sequence encodes CASSGAGEQFF.

This clonotype has a count of ten or more. The gene calls are TRBV28 and TRBJ1-5, with D maybe TRBD1 (5 bases). V was pared by 5 bases and J by 6 bases, with 14 bases between. This CDR3 is built from 14 residues. Germline CDR1 is MDHEN and CDR2 is SYDVKM. The chain's CDR3 is CASSLSRGTQPQHF. As DNA, the CDR3 is TGTGCCAGCAGTCTTTCCCGCGGGACTCAGCCCCAGCATTTT.

In the case of this clonotype: A much larger clonotype is one base distant, so this may be a read error. The chain joins TRBV12-3 or TRBV12-4 to TRBJ2-1, with D perhaps being TRBD1 or TRBD2 (6 bases each). V was shortened by 7 bases and J by 9 bases, with 22 bases between the two germline ends. The CDR3 covers 15 residues. The CDR3 coding sequence is TGTGCCAGCACCTTCGGAGCGGACGGGGGCAGTGAGCAGTTCTTC. Amino acid sequence: CASTFGADGGSEQFF.

Many counts were recorded for this clonotype. This chain's CDR3 is CATQAPNQPQHF. CDR3 nucleotides: TGTGCCACCCAAGCCCCCAATCAGCCCCAGCATTTT. The rearrangement uses TRBV24-1 and TRBJ1-5; D call uncertain. The CDR3 runs to 12 residues. Germline V gene lookup returns CDR1 KGHDR and CDR2 SFDVKD. V lost 9 bases to trimming and J lost 3 bases, with 8 bases between them.